This T cell receptor beta chain was recorded in a study of OX40 agonist ivuxolimab in advanced cancers. Regarding the complete study: Ivuxolimab was a fully human IgG2 agonistic monoclonal antibody targeting the costimulatory receptor OX40 (CD134). Intravenous ivuxolimab was administered to patients every 2 weeks at six dose levels: 0.01, 0.1, 0.3, 1.5, 3 and 10 mg/kg. Among the roughly 52 dose-escalation patients, around 20 had hepatocellular carcinoma, roughly 15 melanoma, 9 renal cell carcinoma and 9 head and neck cancer. A male proportion of around 80% and a mean age of approximately 61 years, ranging from roughly 23 to 85, were recorded for the dose-escalation cohort. Prior anti-PD-1, anti-PD-L1 or anti-CTLA-4 therapy was permitted, and checkpoint inhibitors had been received by 40% to 50% of dose-escalation patients. Partial responses occurred in three dose-escalation patients: two with cutaneous melanoma and one with hepatocellular carcinoma. Peripheral TCRbeta sequencing aimed to test whether ivuxolimab altered TCR sequence diversity and caused clonal T-cell expansion. The monotherapy dose-escalation portion (N ≈ 55 patients) of the phase I ivuxolimab trial is reported in the paper.

The research as a whole found: In the 0.1-3.0 mg/kg groups, partial responders had among the lowest normalized peripheral clonal expansion, particularly in CD8+ T cells. Low levels of normalized T-cell clonal expansion were also seen in some patients who did not respond. The antigen specificity of the peripheral T cells that underwent clonal expansion was not determined. At doses of 0.1 to 3.0 mg/kg, clonal expansion of both CD4+ and CD8+ blood T cells was observed from baseline to week 6. After ivuxolimab, CD8+ T cells had more expanded clones than CD4+ T cells on average.

Concerning this clone itself: No antigen is known for it. Base-call qualities are not available, and no considerably larger clone is one nucleotide away.

Patients with autoimmune disease history or receiving systemic immunosuppression were excluded from the trial. Peripheral blood for TCR sequencing was collected from all dose cohorts at baseline, on cycle 4 day 1, and on cycle 7 day 1. The samples were drawn from a first-in-human, open-label, multicenter phase I dose-escalation trial of ivuxolimab. Adults with locally advanced or metastatic head and neck squamous cell, hepatocellular, melanoma or renal cell carcinoma were enrolled in the trial. Before TCR sequencing, CD4+ and CD8+ T cells were separately sorted from peripheral blood. Genomic DNA was isolated from the sorted cells so that the TCRbeta CDR3 region could be sequenced. TCRbeta CDR3 regions were sequenced using the immunoSEQ Assay. This immuneACCESS table, as held by TCRdb, lists in-frame sequences with V and J called but not all clones. Of the missing ones, under half trace to an unresolved V gene in checked studies; the others have no known cause. This sample gives approximately 110,000 clones in total; about nine tenths of them show up just once. Clones ranked in the top ten supply under 0.85% of the sample.

V and J lose 6 bases and 1 base, and a span of 10 bases separates them. Via the germline V gene, CDR1 is SNHLY and CDR2 FYNNEI. The CDR3, from cysteine to phenylalanine, totals 15 residues. Only the CDR3 part of the read is kept: 45 bases, read in frame from the first base. The source material was CD4+ or CD8+ T cells sorted from blood, sampled in a trial of the OX40 agonist ivuxolimab. Rearrangement joined TRBV2 to TRBJ2-6, and TRBD1 may be the D gene, going by 7 matching bases. The TCR comes from an adult with an advanced solid tumor such as melanoma, head and neck, liver or kidney cancer. The DNA sequence is given as TGTGCCAGCAGGGCAGGGGGGTCTGGGGCCAACGTCCTGACTTTC. The translation is CASRAGGSGANVLTF.